This T cell receptor (beta chain) was identified during a study of shared clonotypes between healthy human individuals. Findings of the study overall: Relative to their counterparts shared across all four donors, non-shared clonotypes exhibited diminished generation probabilities.

Per the study methods: ImmunoSEQ output lacked quality scores and full-length reads, limiting matched filtering. Some clones are missing from TCRdb's copy, which holds only in-frame ones; the method was immunoSEQ multiplex PCR. The V and J calls and clone size are taken from that table; D and trimming were inferred from the DNA. The repertoire holds fewer than 3 million clones, with around 90% as singletons. Remarks on this clone: Its antigen is currently unknown.

The CDR3 length is 14 residues. Per germline, CDR1 SNHLY and CDR2 FYNNEI. Trimming took 6 bases from V and 7 from J; bases not matched to a gene: 8. V and J are TRBV2 and TRBJ1-4, with 7 bases fitting TRBD1. The sequenced material came from naive CD4+ T cells from PBMCs. Subset: CD45RA+ positively selected. The receptor was derived from a man younger than 30 in good health. Some clones in this sample may be carry-over from other donors' samples. The chain's CDR3 is CASRERGQGEKLFF. CDR3 coding DNA: TGTGCCAGCAGGGAGAGGGGGCAGGGTGAAAAACTGTTTTTT.